The TCR beta chain under discussion was sequenced for a study of CD8 T cells in ankylosing spondylitis. Each CDR3 protein gets one entry after TCRdb re-called the 5' RACE reads with MiXCR. Here the sample spans around 130,000 distinct CDR3 sequences, roughly 8.8% being singletons. This clonotype was counted between two and nine times. Input material: blood, either unsorted or a sorted T cell fraction (not recorded which). The sequence was obtained from a male donor with ankylosing spondylitis or in good health (not recorded which).

CDR3 region: CSASALAYEQYF. CDR3 bases: TGCAGTGCTTCCGCCCTCGCCTACGAGCAGTACTTC. The chain combines TRBV20-1 with TRBJ2-7, with no clear D. The CDR3 totals 12 residues. V gave up 5 bases and J gave up 2 bases, with 10 bases separating them. CDR1 DFQATT and CDR2 SNEGSKA come from the germline V gene (reference sequence).